This T cell receptor (beta chain) was found in a study of cytomegalovirus exposure and HLA in healthy donors. General study points: It was reported that the classifier diagnosed cytomegalovirus status with high specificity and sensitivity in both the original and validation cohorts.

Concerning this clone itself: Its antigen is not known.

Primers for the PCR totalled 60 Vbeta and 13 Jbeta. The method was immunoSEQ multiplex PCR; TCRdb's version includes in-frame clones alone and lacks a portion of them. The table records 150,000 to 200,000 clones, approximately 80% of them present only once. This CDR3 spans 15 amino acids. Germline CDR1 MDHEN, CDR2 SYDVKM. V lost 2 bases, J lost 1 base, and 11 bases lay in between. The source is a woman between 45 and 60 years old in good health and CMV-seronegative. The specimen was PBMCs. This chain uses TRBV28 with TRBJ2-5; possibly TRBD1 for D (6 bases). The CDR3 DNA follows: TGTGCCAGCAGTTTACAAGGACAGTCCCAAGAGACCCAGTACTTC. This codes for CASSLQGQSQETQYF.